These T cell receptor beta chains were read from a single sample in a study of tumor and adjacent non-tumor tissue in lung cancer. TCRdb re-called the multiplex PCR reads with MiXCR, one entry per CDR3 protein. This table has 200,000 to 250,000 distinct CDR3 sequences, about 76% appearing once. Sequenced input: lung tumor tissue. These receptors came from a man in his 60s with non-small cell lung cancer. CDR3s include the opening cysteine and the closing phenylalanine or tryptophan. D genes are given only for firm matches. Size is omitted from some rows. Given values are once, few, many or a class for expanded clones.

d_call	j_call	v_call	clone_size	cdr3_nt	cdr3_aa
.	TRBJ2-1	TRBV11-2	.	TGTGCCAGCAGATTAGAGTGCTACAATGAGCAGTTCTTC	CASRLECYNEQFF
.	TRBJ2-5	TRBV6-5	.	TGTGCCAGCAGTTACACCCCGGGGAGAGAGACCGGGTACTTC	CASSYTPGRETGYF
TRBD2	TRBJ2-7	TRBV11-3	.	TGTGCCAGCAGCTTACCAGCGGGGGGACTCGAGCAGTACTTC	CASSLPAGGLEQYF
TRBD1	TRBJ1-2	TRBV12-3/TRBV12-4	.	TGTGCCATCGTATCGAGGGGGCGCCCCGGTGGCTGCACCTTC	CAIVSRGRPGGCTF
.	TRBJ2-7	TRBV6-1	many	TGTGCCAGCAGTGAACAGGCCTTCTACGAGCAGTACTTC	CASSEQAFYEQYF
TRBD2	TRBJ2-2	TRBV20-1	.	TGCAGTGCTGGAGCTACTAGCGGCGGGCTCGGGGAGATGTTTTTT	CSAGATSGGLGEMFF
.	TRBJ1-2	TRBV6-2/TRBV6-3	.	TGTGGCAGCAGTCCGCAAGCGGACTATGGCTACACCTTC	CGSSPQADYGYTF
.	TRBJ1-1	TRBV20-1	.	TGCAGTGCTTGGCGGGGGGCTATGGAAGCTTCCTTT	CSAWRGAMEASF
.	TRBJ1-1	TRBV5-1	few	TGCGCCAGCAGCCCATCCCGGGGAGATGAGAACACTGAAGCTTTCTTT	CASSPSRGDENTEAFF
TRBD1	TRBJ2-5	TRBV4-3	few	TGCGCCAGCAGCCGCCGGACAGGCGAGACCCAGTACTTC	CASSRRTGETQYF
.	TRBJ1-5	TRBV4-1	.	TGCGCCAGCAGCCAAGATAACGCGCAGCCCCAGCATTTT	CASSQDNAQPQHF
TRBD1	TRBJ2-3	TRBV12-3/TRBV12-4	.	TGTGCCAGCAACTTTGGACAGGGGTGGACAGATGCGCAGTATTTT	CASNFGQGWTDAQYF
TRBD1	TRBJ2-3	TRBV20-1	many	TGCAGTGCTAGGGGACAGGCAAGCACAGATACGCAGTATTTT	CSARGQASTDTQYF
.	TRBJ2-7	TRBV7-8	.	TGTGCCAGCAGCCACGACACCCTCTACGGGCAGTACTTC	CASSHDTLYGQYF
.	TRBJ2-7	TRBV6-1	.	TGTGCCAACAGCCAATCAAGGGCCCGATTAGGTGCATACGAGCAGTACTTC	CANSQSRARLGAYEQYF
TRBD1	TRBJ2-3	TRBV12-3/TRBV12-4	.	TGTGCCAGCGGCCGCCGACAGACAGGGTTTGCAGATACGCAGTATTTT	CASGRRQTGFADTQYF
.	TRBJ2-3	TRBV4-3	few	TGCGCCAGCAGCCAAGATTCTTCACGGCCCACAGATACGCAGTATTTT	CASSQDSSRPTDTQYF
.	TRBJ2-2	TRBV11-2	.	TGTGCCAGCAACTTAGAGGGGAGAGTCACCGGGGAGCTGTTTTTT	CASNLEGRVTGELFF
TRBD1	TRBJ2-5	TRBV11-1	.	TGTGCCAGCAACGTCGACAGGGGAGTTGAGTACCAAGGGACCCAGTACTTC	CASNVDRGVEYQGTQYF
TRBD1	TRBJ2-7	TRBV4-1	.	TGCGCCAGCAGCCTAGCCCGGGACAGGGACGAGCAGTACTTC	CASSLARDRDEQYF
TRBD2	TRBJ2-5	TRBV5-1	.	TGCGCCAGCAGCTTGACAGTTAGCGGGAGTGGTGAGACCCAGCACTTC	CASSLTVSGSGETQHF
.	TRBJ2-1	TRBV12-3/TRBV12-4	many	TGTGCCAGCAGTTTAGACGAGGGCGTTCACAATGAGCAGTTCTTC	CASSLDEGVHNEQFF
TRBD1	TRBJ1-4	TRBV6-6	once	TGTGCCAGCTCGGGACAGTGTGCTTTATCGAATGAAAAACTGTTTTTT	CASSGQCALSNEKLFF
TRBD1	TRBJ2-5	TRBV20-1	.	TGCAGTGCTAGATCCATGACAGGGCTGGGCGAGACCCAGTACTTC	CSARSMTGLGETQYF
.	TRBJ1-1	TRBV6-1	few	TGTGCCAGCAGTGGAGCGCTTCGGGGGACAAGACTGAACACTGAAGCTTTCTTT	CASSGALRGTRLNTEAFF
TRBD2	TRBJ2-3	TRBV9	.	TGTGCCAGCCGCGCGCTAGCGGGTCATACGCAGTATTTT	CASRALAGHTQYF
.	TRBJ2-1	TRBV12-3/TRBV12-4	many	TGTGCCAGCAGTTCCACGGGCAGACGCAATGAGCAGTTCTTC	CASSSTGRRNEQFF
TRBD1	TRBJ1-6	TRBV20-1	.	TGCAGTGCTCGACAGGGGGCAAGAAGATATTCACCCCGCCACTTT	CSARQGARRYSPRHF
.	TRBJ2-3	TRBV7-9	.	TGTGCCATCAGCTTGCAGGGCGGGGTTTCTAGCACAGATACGCAGTATTTT	CAISLQGGVSSTDTQYF
TRBD2	TRBJ2-3	TRBV6-5	few	TGTGCCAGCAGTTTGTGGACTAGCAGAGATACGCAGTATTTT	CASSLWTSRDTQYF
.	TRBJ1-4	TRBV14	.	TGTGCCAGCAGCCAAGACGTAACAGCCAAGGCGGTCCGAAAACTGTTTTTT	CASSQDVTAKAVRKLFF
.	TRBJ1-4	TRBV12-3/TRBV12-4	.	TGTGCAAGCAGTTTACGGGGGCCTGGGAATGAAAAACAGTTTTTT	CASSLRGPGNEKQFF
TRBD1	TRBJ2-7	TRBV12-3/TRBV12-4	.	TGTGCCAGCAGTCTCTACCGGGACAGGGGTTACGAGCAGTACTTC	CASSLYRDRGYEQYF
TRBD1	TRBJ1-5	TRBV6-1	.	TGTGCCACCAGTTCGGACAGGGTAGGGGATCAGCCCCAGCACTTT	CATSSDRVGDQPQHF
.	TRBJ1-1	TRBV11-2	.	.	CTSSFGQGNTEASF
TRBD2	TRBJ2-1	TRBV5-1	.	TGCGCCAGCAGGTTTCTAGCGGCGGGCAACAATGAGCAGTTCTTC	CASRFLAAGNNEQFF
.	TRBJ2-1	TRBV14	.	TGTGCCAGCAGCCAAGTAGCGTGGAGTTTTAGTGAGCAGTTCTTC	CASSQVAWSFSEQFF
TRBD1	TRBJ2-7	TRBV29-1	.	TGCAGCGTTGTCGAGGACAGGGCGAGATACAAGCAGTACTTC	CSVVEDRARYKQYF
TRBD1	TRBJ1-1	TRBV11-2	.	TGTGCCAGGAGCTTACCAGGGACAGGGAACGCTGAAGCTTTCTTT	CARSLPGTGNAEAFF
.	TRBJ1-4	TRBV10-2	.	TGCGCCAGCAGTGAGCCGACCCAGTGGAGTAAAAAACTGTTTTTT	CASSEPTQWSKKLFF
.	TRBJ2-7	TRBV6-5	.	TGTGCTAGCCGTTACTTTGCTCGAGGCGAGCAGTACTTC	CASRYFARGEQYF
TRBD2	TRBJ2-1	TRBV4-3	few	TGCGCCAGCAGTCAAGGGACTAGCGGGATCAATGAGCAGTTCTTC	CASSQGTSGINEQFF
.	TRBJ2-6	TRBV6-1	many	TGTGCCAGCAGTGAGGGACAAGGGGGGATTTCTGGGGCCAACGTCCTGACTTTC	CASSEGQGGISGANVLTF
.	TRBJ2-1	TRBV30	.	TGTGCCTGGAGCGGCGGGAATGAGCAGTTCTTC	CAWSGGNEQFF
.	TRBJ1-2	TRBV7-9	.	TGTGCCAGCAGCACCGGGAAGGGCTTCTACACCTTC	CASSTGKGFYTF
.	TRBJ1-1	TRBV20-1	.	TGCAGTTCTAGAGAACTGGCAGGGATAGTGAATACTGAAGCTTTCTTT	CSSRELAGIVNTEAFF
TRBD1	TRBJ1-1	TRBV20-1	many	TGCAGTGCTAGAGATTTCCAGGGGGCGGTCACTGAAGCTTTCTTT	CSARDFQGAVTEAFF
.	TRBJ2-1	TRBV20-1	.	TGCAGTGCTAGCGGGAGTAGGGACTACAATGAGCAGTTCTTC	CSASGSRDYNEQFF
TRBD2	TRBJ2-7	TRBV11-2	.	TGTGCCAGCAGCCCTGATGGGGCGGGAGAGCGATACTTC	CASSPDGAGERYF
.	TRBJ1-2	TRBV29-1	once	TGCAGCGTTGAAAGGACATCTTCCTATGGCTACACCTTC	CSVERTSSYGYTF
.	TRBJ2-1	TRBV7-9	.	TGTGCCAGCAGCCCTCGACTAGTGGGACCCTACAATGAGCAGTTCTTC	CASSPRLVGPYNEQFF
.	TRBJ2-5	TRBV20-1	.	TGCAGTGCTAGACCCTTAGGGATAGGGCAAGAGACCCAGTACTTC	CSARPLGIGQETQYF
.	TRBJ2-7	TRBV7-9	once	TGTGTCAGCAGCAGACAGGACTACGAGCAGTACTTC	CVSSRQDYEQYF
.	TRBJ1-2	TRBV28	.	TGTGCCAGTCTTGGCCGGTACTACACCTTC	CASLGRYYTF
TRBD2	TRBJ2-1	TRBV11-1	.	TGTGCAAGCAACTTATCTCGGCTAGCGGGAAGCAACAATGAGCAGTTCTTC	CASNLSRLAGSNNEQFF